This passage covers 10 T cell receptor beta chains from one sample sequenced in a study of blood T cells in healthy people across ages. A J-beta primer mix and a sample-barcoded 5' primer were used in a second PCR of about 7 to 12 cycles. MiXCR, run by TCRdb on the 5' RACE reads, gives a single entry per CDR3 protein. The data contain some 1,800,000 distinct CDR3 sequences, roughly two fifths of them singletons. Sequences were obtained from blood. The receptors were sampled from a human donor in good health.

In this sample, this clonotype turned up many times. The chain has TRBV21-1 and TRBJ2-1; TRBD1, the D gene given by the table, was not confirmed from the DNA. TRBV21-1 is an annotated pseudogene. This CDR3 is 16 amino acids long. CDR3 sequence (DNA): TGTGCCAGCAGCATAAATGGGACAGGGATTCACAATGAGCAGTTCTTC. This sequence encodes CASSINGTGIHNEQFF.

The rearrangement joins TRBV9 to TRBJ2-3, with 12 bases identical to TRBD1. V shed 4 bases and J 7 bases; nucleotides not matched to a gene: 13. The V gene's germline CDR1 is SGDLS and CDR2 YYNGEE. The CDR3 length is 17 residues. The CDR3 loop reads CASSPPSGQGARNTQYF. CDR3 coding DNA: TGTGCCAGCAGCCCCCCTTCGGGACAGGGGGCGCGAAATACGCAGTATTTT.

The V call is TRBV7-9, the J call TRBJ2-5; D gene unclear. CDR1 and CDR2 from the germline V gene are SEHNR and FQNEAQ (reference sequence). The CDR3 is 13 amino acids. The V end lost 3 bases, the J end lost 0 bases, and 5 bases lay between the germline ends. CDR3 amino acids: CASSFWYQETQYF. CDR3 nucleotide sequence: TGTGCCAGCAGCTTCTGGTACCAAGAGACCCAGTACTTC.

The chain joins TRBV10-2 to TRBJ2-1; D perhaps matches TRBD2 (5 bases). With 4 bases removed from V and 9 bases from J, the gap between germline ends came to 13 bases. Per the germline V gene, CDR1 is WSHSY and CDR2 is SAAADI. The CDR3 is made up of 13 amino acids. The CDR3 nucleotides are TGCGCCAGCAGTGGCCTGGGAGAAAGTGAGCAGTTCTTC. Protein sequence: CASSGLGESEQFF.

The chain uses TRBV6-6 and TRBJ2-3, with 13 bases aligning to TRBD2. Germline lookup yields CDR1 MNHNY and CDR2 SVGAGI (reference sequence). The CDR3 spans 16 residues. V lost 5 bases and J lost 0; bases outside the gene matches: 2. CDR3: CASSGTSGASTDTQYF. In DNA form, the CDR3 reads TGTGCCAGCAGTGGGACTAGCGGGGCTAGCACAGATACGCAGTATTTT.

This clonotype appeared a single time. V and J are TRBV5-1 and TRBJ2-7, with TRBD1 identical over 12 bases. J was trimmed by 6 bases and V by 0 bases; bases with no gene match: 10. This CDR3 has 17 residues. Germline loops: CDR1 SGHRS, CDR2 YFSETQ. The CDR3 region is CASSLVYGTGGQSEQYF. The CDR3 DNA reads as TGCGCCAGCAGCTTGGTGTATGGGACAGGGGGCCAAAGCGAGCAGTACTTC.

The rearrangement links TRBV9 to TRBJ1-5; a weak D match, TRBD1 (5 bases). CDR1 SGDLS and CDR2 YYNGEE come from the germline V gene. V shed 3 bases and J shed 9 bases, with 10 bases lying between them. This CDR3 spans 12 amino acids. The CDR3: CASSALGGPQHF. The DNA of the CDR3 is TGTGCCAGCAGCGCCCTGGGGGGGCCCCAGCATTTT. The complete variable domain, with remaining parts taken from reference TRBV9 and TRBJ1-5, reads DSGVTQTPKHLITATGQRVTLRCSPRSGDLSVYWYQQSLDQGLQFLIQYYNGEERAKGNILERFSAQQFPDLHSELNLSSLELGDSALYFCASSALGGPQHFGDGTRLSIL.

This chain uses TRBV15 with TRBJ1-2, with D perhaps TRBD1 (5 bases). The V gene lost 0 bases and the J gene lost 6 bases, with 14 bases spanning the gap. The CDR3 loop spans 15 amino acids. Germline V gene data show CDR1 as LNHNV and CDR2 as YYDKDF (reference sequence). This CDR3 is CATSRDGDSDDGYTF. CDR3 nucleotides: TGTGCCACCAGCAGAGATGGGGACTCCGACGATGGCTACACCTTC. Variable domain in full (rest from reference TRBV15 and TRBJ1-2): DAMVIQNPRYQVTQFGKPVTLSCSQTLNHNVMYWYQQKSSQAPKLLFHYYDKDFNNEADTPDNFQSRRPNTSFCFLDIRSPGLGDTAMYLCATSRDGDSDDGYTFGSGTRLTVV.

This clonotype was counted between two and nine times. The chain uses TRBV10-3 and TRBJ2-3; tentatively, D is TRBD1 (7 bases). Between the trimmed V and J ends, which lost 6 bases and 1 base, there was a span of 17 bases. Germline V gene data show CDR1 as ENHRY and CDR2 as SYGVKD. This CDR3 has 16 amino acids. The CDR3 reads CAISQTTGEGTDTQYF. The CDR3 DNA reads TGTGCCATCAGCCAAACTACAGGGGAGGGCACAGATACGCAGTATTTT.

This clonotype was counted a few times. This chain connects TRBV4-1 to TRBJ2-1; maybe TRBD2 (6 bases). V was cut by 4 bases and J by 9 bases, with 19 bases left in between. CDR3 length equals 15 residues. Germline values: CDR1 MGHRA, CDR2 YSYEKL. CDR3 residues: CASSPPEYGRGEQFF. The CDR3 region has the DNA TGCGCCAGCAGCCCCCCGGAATACGGGAGAGGTGAGCAGTTCTTC.